Listed below are T cell receptor beta chains from one sample, sequenced in a study of shared clonotypes between healthy human individuals. The protocol was immunoSEQ multiplex PCR, while the TCRdb copy is restricted to in-frame clones and leaves out a portion. The table lists 2 million to 3 million clones, 93% of them singletons. Sequencing was carried out using naive CD4+ T cells from PBMCs. The receptor source for this set is a young man in good health. Some clones in this sample may be carry-over from other donors' samples. Both conserved end residues are part of each CDR3. A D gene is named only where the DNA matches it firmly. Expanded clones get a size class; other rows say once, few or many, or leave the size out.

d_gene	v_gene	len	abundance	j_gene	CDR3nt	CDR3aa
.	TRBV5-1	13	.	TRBJ1-2	TGCGCCAGCAGCGCGACAGAATCCTATGGCTACACCTTC	CASSATESYGYTF
TRBD1	TRBV10-1	17	.	TRBJ1-5	TGCGCCAGCAGAACACCACGGGACAGGGGGCGCAATCAGCCCCAGCATTTT	CASRTPRDRGRNQPQHF
TRBD1	TRBV7-2	15	.	TRBJ2-1	TGTGCCAGCAGCTTAGGACAGGGCAGGATCAATGAGCAGTTCTTC	CASSLGQGRINEQFF
TRBD1	TRBV14	13	.	TRBJ1-2	TGTGCCAGCAGCCGGGACAGGCCGTATGGCTACACCTTC	CASSRDRPYGYTF
.	TRBV20-1	11	.	TRBJ2-1	TGCAGTGCTAGAGGGGGAGGTGAGCAGTTCTTC	CSARGGGEQFF
TRBD1	TRBV25-1	13	.	TRBJ2-7	TGTGCCAGCAGGGGGACAGGGCCAAGCGAGCAGTACTTC	CASRGTGPSEQYF
.	TRBV10-1	14	.	TRBJ2-1	TGCGCCAGCAGTGACTCCCCCGCGTTAACTGAGCAGTTCTTC	CASSDSPALTEQFF
.	TRBV5-1	14	.	TRBJ1-2	TGCGCCAGCAGCTTGGGGACAGCCTCCTATGGCTACACCTTC	CASSLGTASYGYTF
TRBD1	TRBV18	15	.	TRBJ2-1	TGTGCCAGCTCACCTGGGACAGGGGAAGGGAATGAGCAGTTCTTC	CASSPGTGEGNEQFF
TRBD1	TRBV2	14	.	TRBJ1-4	TGTGCCAGCAGTGTAGACAGGGGTTCTGAAAAACTGTTTTTT	CASSVDRGSEKLFF
.	TRBV30	14	.	TRBJ1-1	TGTGCCTGGAGTGTATTGGCAGGGGCCACTGAAGCTTTCTTT	CAWSVLAGATEAFF
.	TRBV6-6	14	once	TRBJ1-3	TGTGCCAGCACCGTGGGGCAGGGGGGAAACACCATATATTTT	CASTVGQGGNTIYF
TRBD1	TRBV5-6	16	once	TRBJ1-2	TGTGCCAGCAGCTTGAGAGGTGTGCGGACAGGGTATGGCTACACCTTC	CASSLRGVRTGYGYTF